A single sample gave rise to the 26 T cell receptor beta chains below, sequenced in a study of shared T cell receptors in the human thymus. Assay used: immunoSEQ multiplex PCR; TCRdb lists only in-frame clones, some missing. In the table there are 550,000 to 800,000 clones, 80% to 90% of which are singletons. The same data also went into a second study, on human thymus T cells.

Sequences were obtained from thymocytes. The source of these receptors is a girl less than two years old with a congenital heart defect.

This clone was detected once. CDR3 sequence: CASSPITGETYGYTF. DNA for the CDR3: TGCGCCAGCAGCCCCATCACAGGGGAGACCTATGGCTACACCTTC. The chain carries TRBV4-1 and TRBJ1-2; 7 nucleotides match TRBD1. Germline lookup yields CDR1 MGHRA and CDR2 YSYEKL. This CDR3 contains 15 residues. V gave up 4 bases and J gave up 4 bases; unmatched junction bases: 9.

This chain connects TRBV18 to TRBJ2-7; TRBD1 aligns across 7 bases. The CDR3 loop spans 14 amino acids. The germline V gene has CDR1 KGHSH and CDR2 LQKENI. V shed 2 bases, J shed 7 bases, and the junction held 8 bases outside the gene matches. The CDR3 sequence: CASSPRQGMGEQYF. CDR3 bases: TGTGCCAGCTCACCAAGACAGGGAATGGGAGAGCAGTACTTC.

The table lists this clone with a few counts. The CDR3 spells CASSQTGTARFGELFF. The CDR3 DNA sequence: TGTGCCAGCAGCCAAACGGGGACAGCCCGTTTTGGGGAGCTGTTTTTT. The chain uses TRBV2 and TRBJ2-2; 7 nucleotides align to TRBD1. The CDR3 length is 16 residues. The germline CDR1 and CDR2 sequences are SNHLY and FYNNEI. The V gene end was trimmed by 6 bases and the J gene end by 8 bases; junction bases not matched to a gene: 15.

Remarks on this clone: The sample holds other DNA sequences that translate to the same CDR3. This chain links TRBV20-1 with TRBJ2-7, with D tentatively TRBD1 (5 bases). The germline V gene has CDR1 DFQATT and CDR2 SNEGSKA (reference sequence). Trimming cost V 4 bases and J 3 bases, with 7 bases left between them. The CDR3 length is 11 residues. The CDR3 nucleotides are TGCAGTGCTACAGGGATCTACGAGCAGTACTTC. Amino acid sequence: CSATGIYEQYF.

The chain has TRBV27 and TRBJ2-5, with TRBD2 matching 12 bases. V dropped 5 bases and J dropped 5; count of bases not matched to a gene: 9. The CDR3 spans 16 residues. From germline, CDR1 is MNHEY and CDR2 SMNVEV (reference sequence). The CDR3 sequence: CASSLRLAGEVETQYF. The CDR3 DNA reads TGTGCCAGCAGTCTCCGACTAGCGGGGGAAGTTGAGACCCAGTACTTC.

The chain couples TRBV28 to TRBJ1-3; TRBD1 might be the D (6 bases). The V end lost 7 bases, the J end lost 3 bases, and 16 bases lay between the germline ends. Looked up from germline, CDR1 is MDHEN and CDR2 is SYDVKM. This CDR3 region has 15 residues. The CDR3 here is CASTRVQGFGNTIYF. The CDR3 coding sequence is TGTGCCAGCACCAGGGTCCAGGGGTTTGGAAACACCATATATTTT.

The V call is TRBV2, the J call TRBJ1-5, with TRBD1 matching 7 bases. The V segment lost 6 bases and the J segment 3 bases; nucleotides outside the gene matches: 2. Germline values: CDR1 SNHLY, CDR2 FYNNEI. The CDR3 is 13 residues long. This CDR3 reads CASRQGYNQPQHF. The DNA for the CDR3 is TGTGCCAGCAGACAGGGGTACAATCAGCCCCAGCATTTT.

The V and J genes are TRBV5-1 and TRBJ2-5; D is ambiguous. Germline CDR1 and CDR2: SGHRS and YFSETQ. The CDR3 is 15 residues long. V gave up 0 bases and J gave up 1 base, with 10 bases separating them. The CDR3 loop reads CASSLGAVLQETQYF. The CDR3 DNA reads as TGCGCCAGCAGCTTGGGGGCTGTACTCCAAGAGACCCAGTACTTC.

The genes are TRBV5-1 and TRBJ1-1; 8 positions agree with TRBD1. V shed 4 bases, J shed 0 bases, and the junction held 5 bases outside the gene matches. Germline CDR1 is SGHRS and CDR2 is YFSETQ. The CDR3 consists of 15 residues. The CDR3: CASSLNRGMNTEAFF. CDR3 DNA sequence: TGCGCCAGCAGCCTTAACAGGGGGATGAACACTGAAGCTTTCTTT.

V gene TRBV23-1 combines with J gene TRBJ1-1; possible D gene TRBD1, 6 bases. TRBV23-1 falls under the ORF class, with uncertain function. V lost 0 bases, J lost 4 bases, and 21 bases lay in between. This CDR3 has 18 residues. CDR3 coding DNA: TGCGCCAGCAGTCAATCGCCCAACGATTGGCAGGGGACCACTGAAGCTTTCTTT. This sequence encodes CASSQSPNDWQGTTEAFF.

This sequence joins TRBV14 and TRBJ2-7; perhaps TRBD2 as D (6 bases). Germline CDR1 is SGHDN and CDR2 is FVKESK. Trimming stripped 0 bases from V and 2 bases from J, with 14 bases between. CDR3 size: 16 residues. This CDR3 reads CASSQDWGGAAYEQYF. The CDR3 DNA reads as TGTGCCAGCAGCCAAGATTGGGGCGGGGCCGCCTACGAGCAGTACTTC.

The gene calls are TRBV7-2 and TRBJ1-2; D is perhaps TRBD1 (6 bases). CDR3 length equals 14 residues. V lost 5 bases and J lost 6, with 16 bases in between. In germline, CDR1 is SGHTA, CDR2 FQGNSA. The CDR3 sequence is CASSPGWGRDGYTF. The DNA of the CDR3 is TGTGCCAGCAGCCCCGGGTGGGGGCGGGATGGCTACACCTTC.

The chain uses TRBV27 and TRBJ1-3, with D possibly being TRBD1 (5 bases). This CDR3 region has 16 residues. Trimming pared 6 bases from V and 0 bases from J, leaving 15 bases between. Germline CDR1 and CDR2: MNHEY and SMNVEV (reference sequence). CDR3 amino acids: CASRMTASHSGNTIYF. In DNA form, the CDR3 reads TGTGCCAGCAGGATGACAGCTTCCCACTCTGGAAACACCATATATTTT.

The V and J genes are TRBV7-2 and TRBJ1-1, with D possibly being TRBD1 (6 bases). The CDR3 has 12 residues. V gave up 6 bases and J gave up 5 bases, with 10 bases separating them. CDR1 and CDR2 from the germline V gene are SGHTA and FQGNSA. Here the CDR3 reads CASSPGETEAFF. In nucleotides, the CDR3 is TGTGCCAGCAGTCCAGGGGAAACTGAAGCTTTCTTT.

CDR3 nucleotides: TGCGCCAGCAGCCAAGAGTTACCCTATATCCAAGAGACCCAGTACTTC. This gives the protein CASSQELPYIQETQYF. The genes are TRBV4-3 and TRBJ2-5; D call uncertain. The CDR3 runs 16 residues. With 0 bases removed from V and 1 base from J, the gap between germline ends came to 12 bases. CDR1 and CDR2 (germline): LGHNA, YSLEER.

This clone was seen a handful of times. V and J are TRBV5-8 and TRBJ2-6; 9 nucleotides agree with TRBD1. CDR3 length: 16 amino acids. The germline gives CDR1 SGHTS, CDR2 YDEGEE. The J segment lost 13 bases and the V segment lost 0 bases, leaving 11 bases of the junction unmatched. CDR3 region: CASSLGAGTGLFVLTF. CDR3 sequence (DNA): TGTGCCAGCAGCTTGGGTGCCGGGACAGGGTTGTTTGTCCTGACTTTC. Using reference TRBV5-8 and TRBJ2-6 for the parts outside the CDR3, the full variable domain is EAGVTQSPTHLIKTRGQQATLRCSPISGHTSVYWYQQALGLGLQFLLWYDEGEERNRGNFPPRFSGRQFPNYSSELNVNALELEDSALYLCASSLGAGTGLFVLTFGAGSRLTVL.

The count of this clone is one. V and J are TRBV4-1 and TRBJ2-7; TRBD1 agrees at 8 bases. Losses at the gene ends were 0 bases for V and 2 bases for J; bases not matched to a gene: 3. The CDR3 sequence is 15 residues long. Germline loops: CDR1 MGHRA, CDR2 YSYEKL. In nucleotides, the CDR3 is TGCGCCAGCAGCCAAGACTGGGACAGGACCTACGAGCAGTACTTC. Translating gives CASSQDWDRTYEQYF.

This clone was recorded only once. The V and J genes are TRBV27 and TRBJ1-2; 7 bases map to TRBD1. The CDR3 extends over 14 amino acids. The V gene's germline CDR1 is MNHEY and CDR2 SMNVEV (reference sequence). V shed 6 bases, J shed 7 bases, and the junction held 11 bases outside the gene matches. CDR3 protein: CASRLLRGLGGYTF. The CDR3 DNA follows: TGTGCCAGCAGGCTCTTAAGGGGGCTTGGTGGCTACACCTTC.

This chain joins TRBV15 and TRBJ1-1; 8 bases align to TRBD1. The CDR3 has 20 residues. CDR1 and CDR2 from the germline V gene are LNHNV and YYDKDF (reference sequence). The trim removed 3 bases at V and 1 base at J, leaving 19 bases unmatched. The CDR3 DNA reads as TGTGCCACCAGCAGTACAAAGAACGAAAGGACAGGGAAGGGGAACACTGAAGCTTTCTTT. It translates to CATSSTKNERTGKGNTEAFF. The full variable domain, with the rest looked up from reference TRBV15 and TRBJ1-1, is DAMVIQNPRYQVTQFGKPVTLSCSQTLNHNVMYWYQQKSSQAPKLLFHYYDKDFNNEADTPDNFQSRRPNTSFCFLDIRSPGLGDTAMYLCATSSTKNERTGKGNTEAFFGQGTRLTVV.

This clone appeared a few times. V usage is TRBV5-1 and J usage is TRBJ1-1; 9 bases fit TRBD1. The CDR3 covers 15 residues. With 7 bases clipped from V and 3 bases from J, the junction kept 10 bases outside the gene matches. The V gene's germline CDR1 is SGHRS and CDR2 YFSETQ. The CDR3 sequence: CASRTPGQGDTEAFF. As DNA, the CDR3 is TGCGCCAGCCGAACCCCGGGACAGGGAGACACTGAAGCTTTCTTT.

The V call is TRBV27, the J call TRBJ2-7; tentatively, D is TRBD2 (5 bases). Germline CDR1 and CDR2: MNHEY and SMNVEV (reference sequence). The V and J ends lost 9 bases and 6 bases respectively, with 21 bases between them. CDR3 length: 14 amino acids. This CDR3 is CASWETLPSREQYF. The CDR3 DNA follows: TGTGCCAGTTGGGAGACCCTCCCGAGCCGCGAGCAGTACTTC.

The J gene is TRBJ1-2, the V gene TRBV4-1; 9 bases are a match to TRBD1. Trimming removed 4 bases from V and 3 bases from J; junction bases left unmatched: 15. Germline V gene data show CDR1 as MGHRA and CDR2 as YSYEKL. The CDR3 totals 18 residues. CDR3 in DNA: TGCGCCAGCAGCCCCTCTAGGACACTACAGGGGGCAGACTATGGCTACACCTTC. Translated: CASSPSRTLQGADYGYTF.

The chain uses TRBV7-3 and TRBJ2-5, with TRBD1 identical over 10 bases. Germline CDR1 SGHTA, CDR2 FQGTGA. V dropped 5 bases and J dropped 4; count of bases not matched to a gene: 4. This CDR3 is built from 14 residues. The CDR3 sequence: CASSLRDRGETQYF. Here the CDR3 DNA reads TGTGCCAGCAGCCTCCGGGACAGGGGAGAGACCCAGTACTTC.

This clone was counted a few times. The chain is built from TRBV7-3 and TRBJ1-1; 7 positions agree with TRBD1. The germline gives CDR1 SGHTA, CDR2 FQGTGA. The CDR3 loop spans 14 amino acids. The J segment lost 6 bases and the V segment lost 6 bases, leaving 10 bases of the junction unmatched. CDR3: CASSVQPGGAEAFF. The CDR3 DNA is TGTGCCAGCAGTGTACAACCAGGGGGAGCTGAAGCTTTCTTT.

The rearrangement links TRBV4-3 to TRBJ2-6; D not certain. The CDR3 is 16 amino acids. With 0 bases removed from V and 2 bases from J, the gap between germline ends came to 8 bases. CDR1 is LGHNA and CDR2 is YSLEER in the germline V gene. The CDR3, as DNA: TGCGCCAGCAGCCAAGAATTTCGGGCTGGGGCCAACGTCCTGACTTTC. It yields the protein CASSQEFRAGANVLTF.

This chain connects TRBV5-1 to TRBJ2-3; 10 positions agree with TRBD1. The germline V gene has CDR1 SGHRS and CDR2 YFSETQ. With V trimmed by 4 bases and J by 4 bases, 6 bases remained unmatched. The CDR3 has 15 amino acids. The CDR3 reads CASSPGTGEADTQYF. In nucleotides, the CDR3 is TGCGCCAGCAGCCCGGGGACAGGGGAGGCAGATACGCAGTATTTT.